Listed here are 7 T cell receptor beta chains from one sample, sequenced in a study of T cell clonotyping in hematopoietic cell transplantation. The protocol was immunoSEQ multiplex PCR, while the TCRdb copy is restricted to in-frame clones and leaves out a portion. The table includes 70,000 or so clones, about 94% detected once. Sequencing used peripheral blood mononuclear cells. The origin of the receptors is a man in his fifties in good health. Some clones in this sample may be carry-over from other donors' samples.

This clone appeared once. The chain uses TRBV28 and TRBJ2-7; D perhaps matches TRBD1 (6 bases). Germline CDR1 is MDHEN and CDR2 is SYDVKM. Trimming cost V 5 bases and J 5 bases, with 13 bases left between them. This CDR3 spans 13 amino acids. As DNA, the CDR3 is TGTGCCAGCAGTCTACAGGGTACCCACGAGCAGTACTTC. Translated: CASSLQGTHEQYF.

The table lists this clone with a few counts. V gene TRBV28 combines with J gene TRBJ2-5, with D hard to call. The V gene's germline CDR1 is MDHEN and CDR2 SYDVKM. Trimming took 4 bases from V and 2 from J, leaving 14 bases between them. CDR3 length: 15 residues. CDR3 nucleotides: TGTGCCAGCAGTTCGTTCATAGACACACAAGAGACCCAGTACTTC. As protein: CASSSFIDTQETQYF.

The chain combines TRBV28 with TRBJ1-5, with a tentative D call TRBD1 (6 bases). Trimming removed 5 bases from V and 3 bases from J, with 20 bases in between. The CDR3 is 17 residues long. Germline-derived CDR1 and CDR2 are MDHEN and SYDVKM. The CDR3 region is CASSALRGAPDNQPQHF. In DNA, the CDR3 is TGTGCCAGCAGTGCCCTTAGGGGGGCCCCGGACAATCAGCCCCAGCATTTT. The full variable domain, rest sourced from reference TRBV28 and TRBJ1-5, is DVKVTQSSRYLVKRTGEKVFLECVQDMDHENMFWYRQDPGLGLRLIYFSYDVKMKEKGDIPEGYSVSREKKERFSLILESASTNQTSMYLCASSALRGAPDNQPQHFGDGTRLSIL.

V and J are TRBV9 and TRBJ1-6; D not resolved. In germline, CDR1 is SGDLS, CDR2 YYNGEE. The CDR3 is 14 amino acids. V was shortened by 3 bases and J by 15 bases, with 19 bases between the two germline ends. In DNA, the CDR3 is TGTGCCAGCAGCGGGTGGACGGCCGACGGAGACCTCCACTTT. It encodes CASSGWTADGDLHF.

The J gene is TRBJ2-3, the V gene TRBV5-4, with 9 bases that match TRBD1. Germline V gene sequence: CDR1 SGHNT, CDR2 YYREEE (reference sequence). The CDR3 consists of 14 residues. V shed 2 bases, J shed 3 bases, and the junction held 1 base outside the gene matches. The CDR3: CASSLQGATDTQYF. CDR3 in DNA: TGTGCCAGCAGCTTACAGGGGGCAACAGATACGCAGTATTTT.

The chain links TRBV5-4 to TRBJ2-3; 7 positions match TRBD1. The CDR3 is 16 amino acids. From germline, CDR1 is SGHNT and CDR2 YYREEE (reference sequence). V dropped 0 bases and J dropped 2; count of bases not matched to a gene: 6. The CDR3 sequence: CASSLAPGGITDTQYF. The CDR3 DNA reads as TGTGCCAGCAGCTTGGCCCCAGGGGGAATCACAGATACGCAGTATTTT. The variable domain in full, completed from reference TRBV5-4 and TRBJ2-3, reads ETGVTQSPTHLIKTRGQQVTLRCSSQSGHNTVSWYQQALGQGPQFIFQYYREEENGRGNFPPRFSGLQFPNYSSELNVNALELDDSALYLCASSLAPGGITDTQYFGPGTRLTVL.

V gene TRBV4-2 combines with J gene TRBJ1-5; TRBD1 aligns across 7 bases. The CDR3 is 18 residues long. V trimming: 0 bases; J trimming: 0 bases; junction bases outside the gene matches: 8. From germline, CDR1 is LGHNA and CDR2 YNFKEQ. The CDR3 loop is CASSQDGRGKYSNQPQHF. The CDR3 DNA sequence: TGTGCCAGCAGCCAAGATGGCAGGGGGAAATATAGCAATCAGCCCCAGCATTTT.